This TCR beta chain was sequenced during a study of blood T cell repertoires in COVID-19. On the study more broadly: PBMCs, B-cell-depleted T cells, or T cells were the source of the cDNA or gDNA that made up the material.

The CDR3 contains 14 residues. Germline assignment: CDR1 MNHEY and CDR2 SVGEGT. Trimming took 4 bases from V and 0 from J, leaving 7 bases between them. As regards this clone: Distinct nucleotide sequences in the sample also encode this CDR3.

Per the original data handling: Amplified reference gene primers provided the basis for estimating nucleated cell counts. This table comes from immunoSEQ multiplex PCR, and its TCRdb copy is limited to in-frame clones, with some not included. V, J and clone size derive from that table, while D and trimming were established from the DNA sequence. Of 120,000 or so clones listed, around 80% are singletons. This TCR was recovered from a man aged 55-75 years with active or convalescent COVID-19. V is TRBV6-2 or TRBV6-3 and J is TRBJ1-5; D is unclear. Sequenced input: peripheral blood. The DNA of the CDR3 is TGTGCCAGCAGTTCGGGAAATAGCAATCAGCCCCAGCATTTT. Protein product: CASSSGNSNQPQHF.